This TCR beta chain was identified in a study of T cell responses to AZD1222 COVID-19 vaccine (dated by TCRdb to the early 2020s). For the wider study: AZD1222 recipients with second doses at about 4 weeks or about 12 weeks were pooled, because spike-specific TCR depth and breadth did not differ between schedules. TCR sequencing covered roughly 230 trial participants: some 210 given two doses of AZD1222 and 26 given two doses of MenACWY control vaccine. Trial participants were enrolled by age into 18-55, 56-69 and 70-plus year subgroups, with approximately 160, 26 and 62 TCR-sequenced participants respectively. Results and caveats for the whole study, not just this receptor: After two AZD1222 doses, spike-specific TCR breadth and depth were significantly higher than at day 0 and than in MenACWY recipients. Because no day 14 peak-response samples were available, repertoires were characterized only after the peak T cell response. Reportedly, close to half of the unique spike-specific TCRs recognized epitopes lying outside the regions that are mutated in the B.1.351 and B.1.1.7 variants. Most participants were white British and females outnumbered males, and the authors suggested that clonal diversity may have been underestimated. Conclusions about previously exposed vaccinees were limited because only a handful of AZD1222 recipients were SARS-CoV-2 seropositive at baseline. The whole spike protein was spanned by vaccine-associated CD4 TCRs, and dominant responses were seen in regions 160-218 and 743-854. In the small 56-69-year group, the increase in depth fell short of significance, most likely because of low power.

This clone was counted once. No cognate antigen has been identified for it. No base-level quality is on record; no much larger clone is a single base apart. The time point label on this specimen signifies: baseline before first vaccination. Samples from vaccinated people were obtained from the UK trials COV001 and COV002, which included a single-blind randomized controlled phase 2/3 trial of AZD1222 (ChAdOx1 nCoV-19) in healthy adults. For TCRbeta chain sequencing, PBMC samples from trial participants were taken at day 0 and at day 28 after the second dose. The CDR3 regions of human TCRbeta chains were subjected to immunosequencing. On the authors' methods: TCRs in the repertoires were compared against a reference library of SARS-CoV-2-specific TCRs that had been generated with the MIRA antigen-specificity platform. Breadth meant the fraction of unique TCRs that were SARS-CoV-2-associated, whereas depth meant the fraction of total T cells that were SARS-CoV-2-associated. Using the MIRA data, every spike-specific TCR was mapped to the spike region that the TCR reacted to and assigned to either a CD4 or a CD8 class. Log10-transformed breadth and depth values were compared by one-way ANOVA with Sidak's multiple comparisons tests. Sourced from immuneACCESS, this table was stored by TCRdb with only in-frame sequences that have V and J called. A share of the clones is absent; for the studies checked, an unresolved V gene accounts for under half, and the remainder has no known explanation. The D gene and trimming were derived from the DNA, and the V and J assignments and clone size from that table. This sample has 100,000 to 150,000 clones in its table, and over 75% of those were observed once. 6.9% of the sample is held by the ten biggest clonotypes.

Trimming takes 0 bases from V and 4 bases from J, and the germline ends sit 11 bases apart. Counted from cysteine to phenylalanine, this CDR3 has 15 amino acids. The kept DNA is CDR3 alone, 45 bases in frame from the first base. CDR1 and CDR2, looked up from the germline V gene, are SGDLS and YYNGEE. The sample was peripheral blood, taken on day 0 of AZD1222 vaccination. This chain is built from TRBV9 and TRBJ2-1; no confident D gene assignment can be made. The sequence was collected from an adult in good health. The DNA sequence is TGTGCCAGCAGCGTAGGGATTCTTACTTACAATGAGCAGTTCTTC. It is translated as CASSVGILTYNEQFF.